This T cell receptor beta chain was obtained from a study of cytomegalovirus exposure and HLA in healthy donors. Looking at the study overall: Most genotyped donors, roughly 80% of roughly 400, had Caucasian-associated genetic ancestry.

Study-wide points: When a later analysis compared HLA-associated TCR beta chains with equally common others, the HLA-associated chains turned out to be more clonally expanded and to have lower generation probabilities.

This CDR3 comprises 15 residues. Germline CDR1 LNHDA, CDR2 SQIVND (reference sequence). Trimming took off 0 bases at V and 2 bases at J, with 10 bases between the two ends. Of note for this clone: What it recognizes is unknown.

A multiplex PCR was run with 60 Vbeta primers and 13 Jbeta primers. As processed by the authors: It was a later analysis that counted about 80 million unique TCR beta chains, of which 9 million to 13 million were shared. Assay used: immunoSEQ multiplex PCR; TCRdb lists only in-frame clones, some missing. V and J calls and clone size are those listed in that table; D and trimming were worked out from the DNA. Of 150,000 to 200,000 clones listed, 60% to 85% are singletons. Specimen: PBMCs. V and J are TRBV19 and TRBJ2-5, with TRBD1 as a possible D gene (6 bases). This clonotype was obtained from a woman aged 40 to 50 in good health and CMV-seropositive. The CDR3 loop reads CASSIDWDTQETQYF. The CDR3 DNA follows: TGTGCCAGTAGTATAGATTGGGACACACAAGAGACCCAGTACTTC. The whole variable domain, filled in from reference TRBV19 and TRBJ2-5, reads DGGITQSPKYLFRKEGQNVTLSCEQNLNHDAMYWYRQDPGQGLRLIYYSQIVNDFQKGDIAEGYSVSREKKESFPLTVTSAQKNPTAFYLCASSIDWDTQETQYFGPGTRLLVL.